The T cell receptor (beta chain) described here comes from a study of identical twins. TCRdb called the 5' RACE reads again in MiXCR, with one record for every CDR3 protein. The sample yields 400,000 to 550,000 distinct CDR3 sequences, around 24% seen once. Concerning this clonotype itself: The antigen is undetermined.

Study results and caveats: In zero-insertion analyses, partial confounding could arise from invariant MAIT and iNKT cells.

The ends lost 8 bases at V and 5 bases at J; junction bases unmatched: 9. The germline V gene has CDR1 DFQATT and CDR2 SNEGSKA (reference sequence). The CDR3 runs 13 residues. Another study also made use of these data, one on T cells expressing NK-cell markers. From that paper: The TCR beta repertoires were obtained from sorted CD3+CD56+NKG2C+, CD3+CD56+NKG2C- and CD3+CD56-NKG2C+ T cells.

V and J are TRBV20-1 and TRBJ2-3; 8 bases agree with TRBD2. The TCR sequence derives from a woman younger than 30 in good health. Sequencing used CD4+ T cells sorted from blood. CDR3 sequence (DNA): TGCAGTACATTACGGGGGGGCAGAGATACGCAGTATTTT. Amino acids: CSTLRGGRDTQYF.